Below are 6 T cell receptor beta chains sequenced from a single sample in a study of CD8 T cells in Susac syndrome. With random hexamers, 0.5 to 1 ug RNA was reverse transcribed. TCRdb re-analysed the immunoSEQ multiplex PCR reads in MiXCR, keeping a single row per CDR3 protein. Altogether around 150,000 distinct CDR3 sequences are present, more than 85% being singletons, with the ten largest covering about 0.18%. What was sequenced was CD8+ T cells from PBMCs. These receptors all stem from a human donor with Susac syndrome.

The chain couples TRBV15 to TRBJ1-5; no definite D call. V lost 8 bases and J lost 3, with 20 bases in between. The CDR3 has 16 amino acids. The germline V gene encodes CDR1 LNHNV and CDR2 YYDKDF (reference sequence). The CDR3 DNA reads TGTGCCACCGGACCAATGCAGGTCATCCACAATCAGCCCCAGCATTTT. Its protein product is CATGPMQVIHNQPQHF.

V gene TRBV4-1 combines with J gene TRBJ1-1; D remains unclear. This CDR3 region has 14 residues. The ends were cut back, 0 bases at V and 4 bases at J, with 9 bases in the middle. Germline V gene lookup returns CDR1 MGHRA and CDR2 YSYEKL. The CDR3 reads CASSQDEAGTEAFF. For the CDR3, the DNA is TGCGCCAGCAGCCAAGATGAGGCGGGCACTGAAGCTTTCTTT.

The rearrangement joins TRBV20-1 to TRBJ2-1; D may match TRBD1 or TRBD2 (5 bases each). The germline V gene has CDR1 DFQATT and CDR2 SNEGSKA (reference sequence). The CDR3 is 11 residues long. V dropped 8 bases and J dropped 2 bases, with 7 bases sitting between them. The CDR3 nucleotides are TGCAGTCCGGGGCCCTACAATGAGCAGTTCTTC. It is translated as CSPGPYNEQFF.

The chain is built from TRBV12-3 or TRBV12-4 and TRBJ2-7; tentative D call: TRBD2 (6 bases). V lost 5 bases and J 3 bases, leaving 14 bases between the germline ends. This CDR3 spans 14 amino acids. Here the CDR3 DNA reads TGTGCCAGCAGTGCCCCAGGCGGGAACTACGAGCAGTACTTC. Translation gives CASSAPGGNYEQYF.

The chain combines TRBV7-8 with TRBJ2-3; D call uncertain. The ends were cut back, 3 bases at V and 0 bases at J, with 7 bases in the middle. The CDR3 is made up of 14 amino acids. CDR1 is SGHVS, CDR2 FQNEAQ, per germline. CDR3 DNA sequence: TGTGCCAGCAGCTTGGGATTAAGCACAGATACGCAGTATTTT. Translating gives CASSLGLSTDTQYF.

The rearrangement uses TRBV28 and TRBJ2-2, with a possible D match to TRBD2 (5 bases). Trimming removed 7 bases from V and 3 bases from J, with 9 bases in between. Germline V lookup: CDR1 MDHEN, CDR2 SYDVKM. The CDR3 runs to 13 residues. This CDR3 reads CASMGEDTGELFF. The CDR3 DNA reads as TGTGCCAGCATGGGAGAGGACACCGGGGAGCTGTTTTTT.